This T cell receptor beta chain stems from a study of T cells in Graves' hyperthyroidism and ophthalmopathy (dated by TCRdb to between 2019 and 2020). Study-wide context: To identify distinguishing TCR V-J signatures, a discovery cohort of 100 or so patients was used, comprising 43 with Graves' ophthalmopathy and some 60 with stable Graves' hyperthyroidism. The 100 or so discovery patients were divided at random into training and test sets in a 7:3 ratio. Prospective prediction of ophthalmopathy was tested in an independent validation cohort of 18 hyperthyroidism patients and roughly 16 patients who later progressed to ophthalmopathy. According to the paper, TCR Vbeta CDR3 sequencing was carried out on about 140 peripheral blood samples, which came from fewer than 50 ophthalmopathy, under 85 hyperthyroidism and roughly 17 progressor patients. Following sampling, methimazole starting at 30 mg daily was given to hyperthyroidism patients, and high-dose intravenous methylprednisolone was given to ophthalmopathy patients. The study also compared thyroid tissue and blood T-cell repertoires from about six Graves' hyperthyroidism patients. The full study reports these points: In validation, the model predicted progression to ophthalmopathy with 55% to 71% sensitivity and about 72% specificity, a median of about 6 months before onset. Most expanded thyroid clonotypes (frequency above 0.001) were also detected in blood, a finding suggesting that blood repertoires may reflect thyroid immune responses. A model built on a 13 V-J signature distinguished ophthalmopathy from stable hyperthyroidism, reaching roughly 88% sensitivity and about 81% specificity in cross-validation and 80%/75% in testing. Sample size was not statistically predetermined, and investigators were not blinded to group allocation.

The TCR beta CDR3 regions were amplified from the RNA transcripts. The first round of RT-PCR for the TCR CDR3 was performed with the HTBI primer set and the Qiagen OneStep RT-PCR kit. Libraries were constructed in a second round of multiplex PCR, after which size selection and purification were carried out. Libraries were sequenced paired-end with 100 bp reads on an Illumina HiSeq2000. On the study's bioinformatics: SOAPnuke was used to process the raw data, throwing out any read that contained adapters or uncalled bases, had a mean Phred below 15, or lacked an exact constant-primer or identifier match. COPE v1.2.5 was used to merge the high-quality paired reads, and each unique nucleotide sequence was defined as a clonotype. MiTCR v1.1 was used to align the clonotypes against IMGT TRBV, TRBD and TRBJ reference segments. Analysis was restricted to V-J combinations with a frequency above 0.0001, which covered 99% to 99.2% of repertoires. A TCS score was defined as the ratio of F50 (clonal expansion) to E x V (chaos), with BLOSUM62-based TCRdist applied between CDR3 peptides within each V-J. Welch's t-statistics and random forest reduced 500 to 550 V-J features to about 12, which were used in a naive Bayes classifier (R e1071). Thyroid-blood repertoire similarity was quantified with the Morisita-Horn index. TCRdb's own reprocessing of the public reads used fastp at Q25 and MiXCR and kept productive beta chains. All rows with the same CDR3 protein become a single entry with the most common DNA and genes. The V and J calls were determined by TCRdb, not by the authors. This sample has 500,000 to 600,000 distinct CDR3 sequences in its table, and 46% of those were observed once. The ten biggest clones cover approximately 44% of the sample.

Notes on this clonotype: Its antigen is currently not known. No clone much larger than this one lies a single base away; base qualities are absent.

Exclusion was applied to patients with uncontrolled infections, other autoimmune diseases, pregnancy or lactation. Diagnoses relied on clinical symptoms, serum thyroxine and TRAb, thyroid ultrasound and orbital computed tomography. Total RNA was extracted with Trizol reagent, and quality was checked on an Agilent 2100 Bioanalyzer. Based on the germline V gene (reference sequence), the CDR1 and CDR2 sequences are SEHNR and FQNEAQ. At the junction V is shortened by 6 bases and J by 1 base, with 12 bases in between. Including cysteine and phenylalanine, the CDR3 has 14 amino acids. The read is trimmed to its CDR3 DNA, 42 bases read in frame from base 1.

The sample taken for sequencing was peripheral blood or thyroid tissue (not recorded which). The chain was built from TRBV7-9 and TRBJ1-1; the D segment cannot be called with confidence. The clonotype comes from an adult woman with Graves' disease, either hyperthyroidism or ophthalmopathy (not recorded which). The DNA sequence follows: TGTGCCAGCAGACCAACATTTAGGAACACTGAAGCTTTCTTT. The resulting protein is CASRPTFRNTEAFF.